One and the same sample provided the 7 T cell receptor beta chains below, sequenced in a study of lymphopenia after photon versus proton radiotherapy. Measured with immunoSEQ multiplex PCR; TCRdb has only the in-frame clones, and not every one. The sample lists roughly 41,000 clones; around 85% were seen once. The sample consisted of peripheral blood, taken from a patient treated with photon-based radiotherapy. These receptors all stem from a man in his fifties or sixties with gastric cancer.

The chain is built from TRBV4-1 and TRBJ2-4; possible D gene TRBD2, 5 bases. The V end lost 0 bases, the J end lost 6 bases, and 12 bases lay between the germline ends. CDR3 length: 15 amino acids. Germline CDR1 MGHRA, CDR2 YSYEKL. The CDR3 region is CASSQDEGSRNIQYF. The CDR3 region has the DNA TGCGCCAGCAGCCAAGATGAGGGATCTCGAAACATTCAGTACTTC.

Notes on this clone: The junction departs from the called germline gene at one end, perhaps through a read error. CDR3 protein: CACRGSLSGNTIYF. DNA for the CDR3: TGTGCCTGCAGGGGATCTCTCTCTGGAAACACCATATATTTT. The V and J genes are TRBV6-5 and TRBJ1-3, with D maybe TRBD1 (6 bases). Germline CDR1 is MNHEY and CDR2 is SVGAGI. This CDR3 comprises 14 residues.

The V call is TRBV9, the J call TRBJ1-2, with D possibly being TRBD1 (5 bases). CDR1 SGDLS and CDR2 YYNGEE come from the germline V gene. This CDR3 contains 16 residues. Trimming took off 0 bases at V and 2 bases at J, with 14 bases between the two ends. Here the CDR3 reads CASSVAPQGGNYGYTF. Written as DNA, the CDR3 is TGTGCCAGCAGCGTAGCCCCCCAGGGTGGGAACTATGGCTACACCTTC. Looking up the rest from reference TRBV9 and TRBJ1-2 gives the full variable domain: DSGVTQTPKHLITATGQRVTLRCSPRSGDLSVYWYQQSLDQGLQFLIQYYNGEERAKGNILERFSAQQFPDLHSELNLSSLELGDSALYFCASSVAPQGGNYGYTFGSGTRLTVV.

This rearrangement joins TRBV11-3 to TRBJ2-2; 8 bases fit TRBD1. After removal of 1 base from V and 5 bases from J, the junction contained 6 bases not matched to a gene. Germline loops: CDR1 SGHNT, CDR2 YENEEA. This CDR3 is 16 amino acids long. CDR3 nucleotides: TGTGCCAGCAGCTTAGGGTCGACAGGGGAAACCGGGGAGCTGTTTTTT. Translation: CASSLGSTGETGELFF.

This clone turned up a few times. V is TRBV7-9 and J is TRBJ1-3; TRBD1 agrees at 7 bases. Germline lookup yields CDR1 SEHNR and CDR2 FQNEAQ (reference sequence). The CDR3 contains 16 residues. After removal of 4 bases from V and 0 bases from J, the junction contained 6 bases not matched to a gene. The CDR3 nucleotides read TGTGCCAGCAGCTACACGGGACAGTCCTCTGGAAACACCATATATTTT. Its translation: CASSYTGQSSGNTIYF.

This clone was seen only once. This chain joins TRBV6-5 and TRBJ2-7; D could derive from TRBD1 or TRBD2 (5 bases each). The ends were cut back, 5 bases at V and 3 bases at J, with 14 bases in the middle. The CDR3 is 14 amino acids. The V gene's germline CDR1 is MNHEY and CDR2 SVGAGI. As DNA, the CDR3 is TGTGCCAGCAGTCCCACCGGGACCCACTACGAGCAGTACTTC. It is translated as CASSPTGTHYEQYF.

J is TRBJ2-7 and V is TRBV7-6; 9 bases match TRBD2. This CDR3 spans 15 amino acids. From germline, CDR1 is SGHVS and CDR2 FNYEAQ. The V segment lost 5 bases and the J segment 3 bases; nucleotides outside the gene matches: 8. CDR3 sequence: CASSPGRAGGYEQYF. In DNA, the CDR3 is TGTGCCAGCAGCCCGGGTCGAGCGGGAGGCTACGAGCAGTACTTC.